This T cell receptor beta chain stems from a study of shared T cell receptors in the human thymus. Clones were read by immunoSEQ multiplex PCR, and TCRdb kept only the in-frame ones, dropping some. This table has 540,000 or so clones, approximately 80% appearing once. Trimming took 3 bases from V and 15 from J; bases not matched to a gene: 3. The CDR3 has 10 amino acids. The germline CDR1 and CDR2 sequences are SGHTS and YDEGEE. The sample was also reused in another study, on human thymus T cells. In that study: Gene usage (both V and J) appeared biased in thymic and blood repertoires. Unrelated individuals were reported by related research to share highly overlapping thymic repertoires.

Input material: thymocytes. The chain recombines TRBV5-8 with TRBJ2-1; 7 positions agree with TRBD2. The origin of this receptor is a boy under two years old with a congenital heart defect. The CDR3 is CASSWGGRFF. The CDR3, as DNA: TGTGCCAGCAGCTGGGGGGGTCGGTTCTTC.